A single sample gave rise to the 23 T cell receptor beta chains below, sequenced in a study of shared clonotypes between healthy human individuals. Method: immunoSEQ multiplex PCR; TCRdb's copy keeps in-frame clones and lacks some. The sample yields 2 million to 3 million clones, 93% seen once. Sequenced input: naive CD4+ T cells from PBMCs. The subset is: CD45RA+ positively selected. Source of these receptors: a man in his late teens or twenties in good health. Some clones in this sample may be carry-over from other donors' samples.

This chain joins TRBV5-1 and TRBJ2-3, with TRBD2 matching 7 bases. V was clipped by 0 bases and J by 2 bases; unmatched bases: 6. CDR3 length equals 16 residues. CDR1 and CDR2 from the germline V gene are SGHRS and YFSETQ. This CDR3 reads CASSLGGGGTTDTQYF. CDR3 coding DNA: TGCGCCAGCAGCTTGGGCGGGGGAGGAACCACAGATACGCAGTATTTT.

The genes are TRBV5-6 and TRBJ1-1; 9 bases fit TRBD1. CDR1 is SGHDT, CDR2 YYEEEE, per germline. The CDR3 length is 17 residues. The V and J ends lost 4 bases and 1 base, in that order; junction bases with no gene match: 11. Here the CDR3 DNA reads TGTGCCAGCAGCCCCCGGGACAGGGTGGGGGGGAACACTGAAGCTTTCTTT. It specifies CASSPRDRVGGNTEAFF.

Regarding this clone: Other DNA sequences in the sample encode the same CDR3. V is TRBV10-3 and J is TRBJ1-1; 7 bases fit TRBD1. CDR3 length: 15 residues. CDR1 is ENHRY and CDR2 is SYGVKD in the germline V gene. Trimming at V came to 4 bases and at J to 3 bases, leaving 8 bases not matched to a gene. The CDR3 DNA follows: TGTGCCATCAGTGTATCGAGGGGGCCAGACACTGAAGCTTTCTTT. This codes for CAISVSRGPDTEAFF.

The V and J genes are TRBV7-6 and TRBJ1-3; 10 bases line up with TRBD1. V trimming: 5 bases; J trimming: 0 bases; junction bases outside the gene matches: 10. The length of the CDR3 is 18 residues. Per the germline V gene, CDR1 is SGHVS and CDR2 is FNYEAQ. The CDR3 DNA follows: TGTGCCAGCAGCATAGGGGGGACAGGGGCCATCTCTGGAAACACCATATATTTT. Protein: CASSIGGTGAISGNTIYF.

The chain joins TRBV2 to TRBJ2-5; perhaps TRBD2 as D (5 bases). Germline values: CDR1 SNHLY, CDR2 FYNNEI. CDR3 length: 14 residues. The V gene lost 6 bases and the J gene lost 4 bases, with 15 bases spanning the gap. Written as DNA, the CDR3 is TGTGCCAGCAGAGGACGGGGAACCTCAGAGACCCAGTACTTC. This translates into CASRGRGTSETQYF.

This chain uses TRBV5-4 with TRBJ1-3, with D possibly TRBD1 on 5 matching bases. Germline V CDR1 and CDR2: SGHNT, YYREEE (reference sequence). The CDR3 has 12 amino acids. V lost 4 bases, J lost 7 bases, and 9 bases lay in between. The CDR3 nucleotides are TGTGCCAGCAGCCCGGGGGGGAACACCATATATTTT. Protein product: CASSPGGNTIYF. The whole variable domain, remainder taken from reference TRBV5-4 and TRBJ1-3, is ETGVTQSPTHLIKTRGQQVTLRCSSQSGHNTVSWYQQALGQGPQFIFQYYREEENGRGNFPPRFSGLQFPNYSSELNVNALELDDSALYLCASSPGGNTIYFGEGSWLTVV.

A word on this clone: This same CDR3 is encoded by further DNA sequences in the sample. CDR3 bases: TGCGCCAGCAGCTTGGCGGGAGGCCGCACAGATACGCAGTATTTT. It is translated as CASSLAGGRTDTQYF. The gene calls are TRBV5-1 and TRBJ2-3, with 7 nucleotides matching TRBD2. The CDR3 runs to 15 residues. CDR1 is SGHRS, CDR2 YFSETQ, per germline. With V trimmed by 0 bases and J by 1 base, 2 bases remained unmatched.

Here the CDR3 DNA reads TGTGCCAGCTCCCGGACTAGCGGGAGGCCCGGGGAGCTGTTTTTT. Residues: CASSRTSGRPGELFF. The V call is TRBV6-1, the J call TRBJ2-2; 14 bases align to TRBD2. The V gene end was trimmed by 8 bases and the J gene end by 6 bases; junction bases not matched to a gene: 5. The CDR3 loop spans 15 amino acids. In germline, CDR1 is MNHNS, CDR2 SASEGT.

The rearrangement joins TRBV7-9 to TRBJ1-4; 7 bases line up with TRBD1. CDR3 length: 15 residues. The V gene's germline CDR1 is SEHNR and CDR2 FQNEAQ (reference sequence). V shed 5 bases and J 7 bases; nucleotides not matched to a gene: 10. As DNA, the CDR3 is TGTGCCAGCAGCGAGACGACAGGGAGTTTTGAAAAACTGTTTTTT. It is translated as CASSETTGSFEKLFF.

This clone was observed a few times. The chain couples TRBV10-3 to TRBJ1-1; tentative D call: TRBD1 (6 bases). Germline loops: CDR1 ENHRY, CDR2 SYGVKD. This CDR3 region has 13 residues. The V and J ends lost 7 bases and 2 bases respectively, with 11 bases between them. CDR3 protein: CAINTGTNTEAFF. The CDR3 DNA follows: TGTGCCATCAACACAGGGACCAACACTGAAGCTTTCTTT.

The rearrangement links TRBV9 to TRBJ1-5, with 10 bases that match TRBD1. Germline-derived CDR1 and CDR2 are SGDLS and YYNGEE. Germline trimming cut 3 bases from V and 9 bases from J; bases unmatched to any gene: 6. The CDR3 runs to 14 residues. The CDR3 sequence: CASSGRDRGAPQHF. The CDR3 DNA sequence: TGTGCCAGCAGCGGCCGGGACAGGGGCGCGCCCCAGCATTTT.

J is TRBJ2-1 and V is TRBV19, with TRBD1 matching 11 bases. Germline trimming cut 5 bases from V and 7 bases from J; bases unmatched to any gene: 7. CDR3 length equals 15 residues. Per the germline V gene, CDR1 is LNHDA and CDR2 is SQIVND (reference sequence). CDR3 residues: CASSLRTGGRNEQFF. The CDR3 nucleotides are TGTGCCAGTAGTCTGAGGACAGGGGGCAGGAATGAGCAGTTCTTC.

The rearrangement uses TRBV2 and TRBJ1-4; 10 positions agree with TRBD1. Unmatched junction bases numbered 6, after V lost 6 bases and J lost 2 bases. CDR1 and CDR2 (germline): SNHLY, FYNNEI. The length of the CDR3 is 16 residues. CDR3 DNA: TGTGCCAGCAGGAGACAGGGGGCTCGGACTAATGAAAAACTGTTTTTT. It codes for CASRRQGARTNEKLFF.

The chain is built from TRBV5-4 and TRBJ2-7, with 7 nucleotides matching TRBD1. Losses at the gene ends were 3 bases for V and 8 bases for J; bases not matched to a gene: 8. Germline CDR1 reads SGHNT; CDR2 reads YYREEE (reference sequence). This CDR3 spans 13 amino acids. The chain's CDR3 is CASSSDRVIKQYF. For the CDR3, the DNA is TGTGCCAGCAGCTCCGACAGGGTCATAAAGCAGTACTTC. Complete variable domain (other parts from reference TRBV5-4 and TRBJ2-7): ETGVTQSPTHLIKTRGQQVTLRCSSQSGHNTVSWYQQALGQGPQFIFQYYREEENGRGNFPPRFSGLQFPNYSSELNVNALELDDSALYLCASSSDRVIKQYFGPGTRLTVT.

The chain's CDR3 is CASSSIPGSSYEQYF. Here the CDR3 DNA reads TGTGCCAGCAGTTCTATACCAGGGAGCTCCTACGAGCAGTACTTC. This rearrangement joins TRBV28 to TRBJ2-7; D possibly matches TRBD1 or TRBD2 (5 bases each). This CDR3 is built from 15 residues. Germline V CDR1 and CDR2: MDHEN, SYDVKM. Trimming shortened V by 4 bases and J by 0 bases, and 13 bases separated the two germline ends.

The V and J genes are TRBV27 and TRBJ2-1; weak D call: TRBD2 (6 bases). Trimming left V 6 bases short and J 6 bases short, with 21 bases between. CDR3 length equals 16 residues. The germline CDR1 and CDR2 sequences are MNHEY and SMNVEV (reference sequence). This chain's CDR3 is CASSYLLGGTFNEQFF. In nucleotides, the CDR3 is TGTGCCAGCAGCTATCTACTTGGGGGGACGTTCAATGAGCAGTTCTTC.

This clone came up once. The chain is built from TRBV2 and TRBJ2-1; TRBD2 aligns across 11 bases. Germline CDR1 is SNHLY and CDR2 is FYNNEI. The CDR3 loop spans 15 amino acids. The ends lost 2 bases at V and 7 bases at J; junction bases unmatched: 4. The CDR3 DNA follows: TGTGCCAGCAGTGAAAGGGGACTAGCGGAAAATGAGCAGTTCTTC. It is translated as CASSERGLAENEQFF.

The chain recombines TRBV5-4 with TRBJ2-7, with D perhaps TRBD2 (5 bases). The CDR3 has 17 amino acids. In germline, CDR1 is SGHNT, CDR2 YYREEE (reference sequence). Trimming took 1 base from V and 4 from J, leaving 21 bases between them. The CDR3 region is CASSLPGMDQRVYEQYF. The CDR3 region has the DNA TGTGCCAGCAGCTTGCCGGGAATGGACCAGAGAGTGTACGAGCAGTACTTC.

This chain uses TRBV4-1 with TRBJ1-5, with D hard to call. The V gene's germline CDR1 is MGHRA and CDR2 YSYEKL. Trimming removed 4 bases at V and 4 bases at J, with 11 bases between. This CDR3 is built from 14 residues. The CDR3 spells CASSLKGLNQPQHF. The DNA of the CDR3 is TGCGCCAGCAGCCTCAAAGGACTAAATCAGCCCCAGCATTTT.

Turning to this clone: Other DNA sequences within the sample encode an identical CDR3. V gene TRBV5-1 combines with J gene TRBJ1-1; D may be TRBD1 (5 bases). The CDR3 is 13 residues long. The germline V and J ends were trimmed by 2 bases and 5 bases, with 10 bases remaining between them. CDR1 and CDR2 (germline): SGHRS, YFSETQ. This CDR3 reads CASSFGGGTEAFF. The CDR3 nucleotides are TGCGCCAGCAGCTTTGGTGGGGGTACTGAAGCTTTCTTT.

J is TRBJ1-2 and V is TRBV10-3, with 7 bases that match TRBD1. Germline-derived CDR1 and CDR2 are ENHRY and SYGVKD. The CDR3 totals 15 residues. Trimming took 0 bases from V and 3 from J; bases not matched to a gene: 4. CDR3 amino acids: CAISESSGGDYGYTF. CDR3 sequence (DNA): TGTGCCATCAGTGAGTCGTCAGGGGGTGACTATGGCTACACCTTC.

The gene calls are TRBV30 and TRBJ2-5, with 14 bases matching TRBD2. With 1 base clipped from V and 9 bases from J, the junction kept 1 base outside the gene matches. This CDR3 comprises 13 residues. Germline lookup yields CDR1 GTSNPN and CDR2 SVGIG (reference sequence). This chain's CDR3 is CAWSGLAGGAQYF. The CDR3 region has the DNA TGTGCCTGGAGTGGACTAGCGGGAGGGGCCCAGTACTTC.

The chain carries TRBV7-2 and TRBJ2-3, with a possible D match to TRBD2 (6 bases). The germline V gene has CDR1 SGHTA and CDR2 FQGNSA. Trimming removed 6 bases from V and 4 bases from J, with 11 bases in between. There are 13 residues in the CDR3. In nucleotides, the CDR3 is TGTGCCAGCAGGGGAGGAGTGGCAGATACGCAGTATTTT. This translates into CASRGGVADTQYF.